This T cell receptor beta chain was observed in a study of vaccination and CD4 T cells after COVID-19. Background on the study: Post-vaccine specimens were obtained a median about 69 days after dose two (range 14 to 241).

With regard to this clonotype: What it binds is not known.

Oncomine TCR Beta short-read sequencing was applied to DNA from cultured CD4+ T cells. Each CDR3 protein gets one entry after TCRdb re-called the PCR reads with MiXCR. The sample gives some 16,000 distinct CDR3 sequences, about 45% of which show up once; under 7.5% is in the top ten. As to treatment: approximately 9-day PBMC culture with coronavirus spike peptide pools or control peptides (ViraFEST assay). Trimming pared 6 bases from V and 7 bases from J, leaving 13 bases between. Germline V gives CDR1 DFQATT, CDR2 SNEGSKA (reference sequence). The CDR3 has 13 amino acids. This clonotype was sampled from a human donor who had recovered from COVID-19. The chain has TRBV20-1 and TRBJ1-6, with D tentatively TRBD1 (6 bases). Here the sequenced sample was CD4+ T cells from blood, cultured in vitro, taken after SARS-CoV-2 vaccination. The CDR3 DNA reads as TGCAGTGCCCCGGACAGTCTAAATTCACCCCTCCACTTT. Translation: CSAPDSLNSPLHF.